This T cell receptor beta chain was profiled in a study of regulatory T cells in long-lasting Graves disease. This clonotype was recorded many times. iRepertoire HTBI primers and Arm-PCR of CDR3 regions built TCR beta libraries. TCRdb recomputed calls from the multiplex PCR reads with MiXCR, one row per CDR3 protein. The repertoire holds about 540,000 distinct CDR3 sequences, with roughly 14% as singletons. Time point given: newly diagnosed GD, antithyroid drugs for less than 3 months. Making the TCR library involved RNA that had been extracted from PBMCs. Trimming removed 1 base at V and 4 bases at J, with 11 bases between. The CDR3 is 14 residues long. In germline, CDR1 is MNHNS, CDR2 SASEGT. The sample was also reused in another study, on T cells in Graves' hyperthyroidism and ophthalmopathy.

This clonotype was sampled from a man under 40 with Graves disease. Sequencing was performed on peripheral blood mononuclear cells (PBMCs), taken at new diagnosis, from a patient treated with antithyroid drugs. V and J are TRBV6-1 and TRBJ2-7; D is unresolved. The CDR3 bases are TGTGCCAGCAGTGAAGAAGGAGCGTCGTACGAGCAGTACTTC. Protein: CASSEEGASYEQYF.